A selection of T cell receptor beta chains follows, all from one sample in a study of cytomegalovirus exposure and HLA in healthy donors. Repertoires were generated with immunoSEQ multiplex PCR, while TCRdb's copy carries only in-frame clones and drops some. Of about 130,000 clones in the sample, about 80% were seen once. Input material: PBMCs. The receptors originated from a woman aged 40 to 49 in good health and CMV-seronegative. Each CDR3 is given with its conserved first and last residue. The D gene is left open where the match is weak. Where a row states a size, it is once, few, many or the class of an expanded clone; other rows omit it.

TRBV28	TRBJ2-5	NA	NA	CASSPPREDQETQYF	TGTGCCAGCTCCCCCCCGAGGGAGGACCAAGAGACCCAGTACTTC
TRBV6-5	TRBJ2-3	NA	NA	CASRRGLTDTQYF	TGTGCCAGCAGAAGGGGCCTCACAGATACGCAGTATTTT
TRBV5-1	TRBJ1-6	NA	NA	CASSFRGVDSPLHF	TGCGCCAGCAGCTTCAGGGGTGTGGATTCACCCCTCCACTTT
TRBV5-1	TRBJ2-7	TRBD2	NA	CASSLGGTSGSYEQYF	TGCGCCAGCAGCTTGGGTGGGACTAGCGGGAGTTACGAGCAGTACTTC
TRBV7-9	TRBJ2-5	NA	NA	CASSYSGETQYF	TGTGCCAGCAGCTATAGCGGAGAGACCCAGTACTTC
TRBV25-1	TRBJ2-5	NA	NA	CASRTGGRQNFQETQYF	TGTGCCAGCAGGACCGGGGGGCGGCAGAATTTCCAAGAGACCCAGTACTTC
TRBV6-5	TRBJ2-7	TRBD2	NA	CPSSYSPGGSNEQYF	TGTCCCAGCAGTTATTCCCCGGGGGGGAGTAACGAGCAGTACTTC
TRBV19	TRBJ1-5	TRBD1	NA	CASSVTGGNQPQHF	TGTGCCAGTAGTGTCACAGGGGGCAATCAGCCCCAGCATTTT
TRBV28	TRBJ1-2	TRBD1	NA	CASSSRGDDGYTF	TGTGCCAGCAGCTCCAGGGGGGATGATGGCTACACCTTC
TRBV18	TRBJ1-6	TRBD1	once	CASSPLQGINSPLHF	TGTGCCAGCTCACCGTTACAGGGGATTAATTCACCCCTCCACTTT
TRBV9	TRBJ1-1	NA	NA	CASSVGLGQNTEAFF	TGTGCCAGCAGCGTAGGATTGGGCCAGAACACTGAAGCTTTCTTT
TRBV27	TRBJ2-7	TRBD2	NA	CASSPYSGGRTYEQYF	TGTGCCAGCAGTCCCTATAGCGGGGGGAGAACCTACGAGCAGTACTTC
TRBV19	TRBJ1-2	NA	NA	CASSIVTAGPGYTF	TGTGCCAGTAGTATAGTAACGGCGGGGCCTGGCTACACCTTC
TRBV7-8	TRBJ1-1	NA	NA	CASSLDGGTFTEAFF	TGTGCCAGCAGCTTAGATGGGGGGACGTTTACTGAAGCTTTCTTT
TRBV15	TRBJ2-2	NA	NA	CATSRDLRANTGELFF	TGTGCCACCAGCAGAGATTTGCGTGCGAACACCGGGGAGCTGTTTTTT
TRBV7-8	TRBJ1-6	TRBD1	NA	CASSLGTGLGSPLHF	TGTGCCAGCAGCTTAGGGACAGGGTTAGGGTCACCCCTCCACTTT
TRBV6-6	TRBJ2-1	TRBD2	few	CASRSGGARNEQFF	TGTGCCAGCCGTAGCGGGGGGGCGAGAAATGAGCAGTTCTTC
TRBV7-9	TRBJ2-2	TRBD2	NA	CASSEAGYWNGELFF	TGTGCCAGCAGTGAAGCGGGATACTGGAACGGGGAGCTGTTTTTT
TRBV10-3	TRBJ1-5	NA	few	CATHRDLGAQPQHF	TGTGCCACGCACAGGGATTTGGGGGCTCAGCCCCAGCATTTT
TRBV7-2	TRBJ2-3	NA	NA	CASSLARADTQYF	TGTGCCAGCAGCCTAGCGAGGGCGGATACGCAGTATTTT
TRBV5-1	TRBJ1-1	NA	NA	CASSPGGGEAEAFF	TGCGCCAGCAGCCCGGGGGGCGGGGAAGCTGAAGCTTTCTTT
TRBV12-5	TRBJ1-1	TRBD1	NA	CASGRDPGQGGAEAFF	TGTGCTAGTGGCCGGGATCCGGGACAGGGGGGGGCTGAAGCTTTCTTT
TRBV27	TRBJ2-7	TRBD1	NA	CASRKTGGNYEQYF	TGTGCCAGCAGGAAGACAGGGGGCAACTACGAGCAGTACTTC
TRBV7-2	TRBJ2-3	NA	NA	CASREGVWTDTQYF	TGTGCCAGCAGAGAAGGGGTCTGGACAGATACGCAGTATTTT
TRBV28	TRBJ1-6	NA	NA	CASGVTGPNSPLHF	TGTGCCAGTGGCGTGACAGGTCCCAATTCACCCCTCCACTTT
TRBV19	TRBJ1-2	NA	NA	CASMGRREIGRSGYPF	TGTGCCAGTATGGGGCGGAGGGAGATCGGAAGGAGTGGCTACCCCTTC
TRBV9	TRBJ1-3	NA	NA	CASSPGHLSGNTIYF	TGTGCCAGCAGCCCGGGACATCTCTCTGGAAACACCATATATTTT
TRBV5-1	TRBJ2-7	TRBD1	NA	CASSTGDRDVDEQYF	TGCGCCAGCAGCACCGGCGACAGGGATGTTGACGAGCAGTACTTC
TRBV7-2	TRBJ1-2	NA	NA	CASSQQGYGYTF	TGTGCCAGCAGCCAACAGGGTTATGGCTACACCTTC
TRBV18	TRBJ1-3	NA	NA	CASSRPGLEGGNTIYF	TGTGCCAGCTCACGGCCGGGACTTGAAGGTGGAAACACCATATATTTT
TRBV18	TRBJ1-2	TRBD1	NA	CASSPPGTGAMDGYTF	TGTGCCAGCTCACCACCCGGGACAGGGGCTATGGATGGCTACACCTTC
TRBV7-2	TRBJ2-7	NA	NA	CASSLRTSGSTTYEQYF	TGTGCCAGCAGCTTACGAACATCGGGGTCCACCACTTACGAGCAGTACTTC
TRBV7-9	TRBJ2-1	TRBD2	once	CASSLVLAGGTDNEQFF	TGTGCCAGCAGCTTAGTGCTAGCGGGGGGGACCGACAATGAGCAGTTCTTC
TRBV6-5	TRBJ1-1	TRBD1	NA	CASSARDRVAEAFF	TGTGCCAGCAGTGCCCGGGACAGGGTCGCTGAAGCTTTCTTT
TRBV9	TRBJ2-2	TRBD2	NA	CASSVGLAGEIKAGELFF	TGTGCCAGCAGCGTCGGACTAGCGGGGGAAATTAAGGCCGGGGAGCTGTTTTTT
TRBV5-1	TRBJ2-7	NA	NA	CASSDPGRGYEQYF	TGCGCCAGCAGCGATCCGGGGAGGGGGTACGAGCAGTACTTC
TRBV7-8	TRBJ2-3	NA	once	CASSKYGDTQYF	TGTGCCAGCAGCAAATACGGGGATACGCAGTATTTT
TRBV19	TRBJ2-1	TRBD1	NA	CASSIKGTGNNEQFF	TGTGCCAGTAGTATAAAGGGGACAGGTAACAATGAGCAGTTCTTC
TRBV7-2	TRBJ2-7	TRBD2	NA	CASSAATSGTYEQYF	TGTGCCAGCAGCGCCGCGACTAGCGGGACCTACGAGCAGTACTTC
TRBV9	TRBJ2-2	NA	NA	CASSVEAGNTGELFF	TGTGCCAGCAGCGTAGAGGCAGGGAACACCGGGGAGCTGTTTTTT
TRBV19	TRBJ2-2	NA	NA	CASSMMSNTGELFF	TGTGCCAGTAGTATGATGAGTAACACCGGGGAGCTGTTTTTT
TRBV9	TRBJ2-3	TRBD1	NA	CASSLTRGSTDTQYF	TGTGCCAGCAGCCTCACCAGGGGGAGCACAGATACGCAGTATTTT
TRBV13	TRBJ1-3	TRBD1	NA	CASSSPWLAGGRNTIYF	TGTGCCAGCAGCTCCCCTTGGTTGGCAGGGGGGAGAAACACCATATATTTT
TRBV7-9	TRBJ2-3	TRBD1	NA	CASSLGQESDTQYF	TGTGCCAGCAGCCTAGGACAGGAGTCAGATACGCAGTATTTT
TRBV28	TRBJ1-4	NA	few	CASSLTTTVFF	TGTGCCAGCAGTTTAACGACTACGGTGTTTTTT
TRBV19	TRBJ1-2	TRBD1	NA	CASSIGTGGVDRYTF	TGTGCCAGTAGTATAGGAACAGGGGGAGTTGATCGCTACACCTTC
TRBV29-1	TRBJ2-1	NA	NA	CSVELGLASINEQFF	TGCAGCGTTGAGTTAGGTCTAGCATCAATCAATGAGCAGTTCTTC
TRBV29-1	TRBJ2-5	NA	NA	CSVEDWGGAGGTQYF	TGCAGCGTTGAAGATTGGGGCGGGGCCGGAGGGACCCAGTACTTC
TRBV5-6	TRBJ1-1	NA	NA	CASSLGGQLDTEAFF	TGTGCCAGCAGCTTGGGCGGCCAACTGGACACTGAAGCTTTCTTT
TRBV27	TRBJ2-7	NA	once	CASSPGDSPYEQYF	TGTGCCAGCAGTCCGGGAGACAGCCCCTACGAGCAGTACTTC
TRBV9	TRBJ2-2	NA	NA	CASRQQYTGELFF	TGTGCCAGCAGACAACAGTACACCGGGGAGCTGTTTTTT
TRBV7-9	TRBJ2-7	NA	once	CASSPGGPTYEQYF	TGTGCCAGCAGCCCCGGAGGGCCTACCTACGAGCAGTACTTC
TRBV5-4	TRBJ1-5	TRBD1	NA	CASSLDGGQGSQPQHF	TGTGCCAGCAGCTTGGATGGGGGACAGGGATCTCAGCCCCAGCATTTT
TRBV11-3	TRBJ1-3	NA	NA	CASSFASGSGNTIYF	TGTGCCAGCAGCTTCGCGTCAGGGTCCGGAAACACCATATATTTT
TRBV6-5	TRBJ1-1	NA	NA	CVIIGGEGLIEAFF	TGTGTCATAATAGGGGGGGAGGGCTTGATTGAAGCTTTCTTT
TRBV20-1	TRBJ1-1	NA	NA	CSARDRGEAFF	TGCAGTGCTAGAGATCGGGGAGAAGCTTTCTTT
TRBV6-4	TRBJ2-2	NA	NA	CATRLVSNTGELFF	TGTGCCACCCGACTAGTCTCGAACACCGGGGAGCTGTTTTTT
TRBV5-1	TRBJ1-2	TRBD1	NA	CASRGTGDGYTF	TGCGCCAGCAGAGGGACAGGGGATGGCTACACCTTC
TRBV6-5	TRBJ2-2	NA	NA	CASRKLATRTGELFF	TGTGCCAGCAGAAAACTAGCCACGCGGACCGGGGAGCTGTTTTTT
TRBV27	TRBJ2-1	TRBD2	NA	CASSSSGLANNEQFF	TGTGCCAGCAGTTCCTCGGGACTAGCGAATAATGAGCAGTTCTTC